This T cell receptor (beta chain) was identified during a study of T-cell memory formation after mild COVID-19. A note on this clonotype: The antigen is not known.

General observations from the study: Day 15 to 85 contractors were CD4/CD8 balanced; later expanders leaned CD4+. Detection of some responders pre-infection suggested pre-existing cross-reactive memory T cells participated. Confirmation of SARS-CoV-2 specificity was lacking for second-wave clones peaking day 37.

MiXCR was run by TCRdb on the 5' RACE reads, yielding one entry per CDR3 protein. The table shows 130,000 to 150,000 distinct CDR3 sequences, with over 15% occurring only once. The V and J ends lost 5 bases and 2 bases respectively, with 10 bases between them. The CDR3 totals 13 residues. The germline gives CDR1 SEHNR, CDR2 FQNEAQ (reference sequence). This sequence originates from an adult woman who had mild COVID-19 (a few samples of this study predate the infection). Cell type and time point are not known. Material for sequencing was PBMCs or a T cell subset sorted from them (not recorded which). The chain carries TRBV7-9 and TRBJ2-7; a weak D match, TRBD2 (5 bases). CDR3 sequence reads: CASSPGSPYEQYF. CDR3 sequence (DNA): TGTGCCAGCAGCCCGGGATCGCCCTACGAGCAGTACTTC.